A single sample is the source of the 32 T cell receptor beta chains below, sequenced in a study of beta chain features in type 1 diabetes. What was sequenced were expressed TCRB transcripts, since all of the isolated RNA had been reverse transcribed. TCRdb's copy holds only in-frame clones and misses some; the assay was immunoSEQ multiplex PCR. The sample holds over 100,000 clones, approximately 39% seen once. What was sequenced was stem cell memory CD4+ T cells from blood. These receptors were taken from a woman under 30 in good health.

The V call is TRBV18, the J call TRBJ2-7, with 8 bases matching TRBD1. V trimming: 3 bases; J trimming: 5 bases; junction bases outside the gene matches: 15. Germline CDR1 KGHSH, CDR2 LQKENI. This CDR3 is 17 amino acids long. CDR3 residues: CASSPFLGQGPVNEQYF. The CDR3 DNA reads as TGTGCCAGCTCACCTTTTCTAGGACAGGGTCCAGTCAACGAGCAGTACTTC. The entire variable domain, with the rest obtained from reference TRBV18 and TRBJ2-7, is as follows: NAGVMQNPRHLVRRRGQEARLRCSPMKGHSHVYWYRQLPEEGLKFMVYLQKENIIDESGMPKERFSAEFPKEGPSILRIQQVVRGDSAAYFCASSPFLGQGPVNEQYFGPGTRLTVT.

This rearrangement joins TRBV6-6 to TRBJ2-5; D may be TRBD1 (5 bases). V was clipped by 2 bases and J by 5 bases, with 9 bases between them. CDR3 length: 13 amino acids. CDR1 and CDR2 from the germline V gene are MNHNY and SVGAGI (reference sequence). The CDR3 protein is CASSYQGPETQYF. DNA of the CDR3: TGTGCCAGCAGTTACCAGGGTCCGGAGACCCAGTACTTC.

This clone was seen only a few times. This chain uses TRBV5-1 with TRBJ1-1, with D possibly matching TRBD1 (6 bases). Trimming pared 2 bases from V and 4 bases from J, leaving 15 bases between. From germline, CDR1 is SGHRS and CDR2 YFSETQ. The CDR3 is made up of 15 amino acids. In DNA, the CDR3 is TGCGCCAGCAGCTTAACAGGGCGGGGGGCCACTGAAGCTTTCTTT. This translates into CASSLTGRGATEAFF. Full variable domain (outside the CDR3, taken from reference TRBV5-1 and TRBJ1-1): KAGVTQTPRYLIKTRGQQVTLSCSPISGHRSVSWYQQTPGQGLQFLFEYFSETQRNKGNFPGRFSGRQFSNSRSEMNVSTLELGDSALYLCASSLTGRGATEAFFGQGTRLTVV.

This clone has just a few counts. This sequence joins TRBV28 and TRBJ2-7; D unresolved. This CDR3 spans 13 amino acids. Germline V gene data show CDR1 as MDHEN and CDR2 as SYDVKM. Trimming stripped 5 bases from V and 2 bases from J, with 10 bases between. CDR3 in DNA: TGTGCCAGCAGTCCCCCCAGTGCCTACGAGCAGTACTTC. Its protein product is CASSPPSAYEQYF.

This clone was observed a few times. The rearrangement links TRBV28 to TRBJ1-2; tentative D call: TRBD1 (5 bases). The CDR3 spans 13 residues. In germline, CDR1 is MDHEN, CDR2 SYDVKM. Trimming pared 7 bases from V and 6 bases from J, leaving 15 bases between. CDR3: CASIMGGADGYTF. The DNA of the CDR3 is TGTGCCAGCATCATGGGAGGGGCAGATGGCTACACCTTC.

In its sample, this clone was seen a few times. J is TRBJ2-7 and V is TRBV4-2, with D possibly TRBD2 on 5 matching bases. The CDR3 is 15 residues long. CDR1 and CDR2 (germline): LGHNA, YNFKEQ. V was shortened by 3 bases and J by 5 bases, with 17 bases between the two germline ends. The CDR3 nucleotides are TGTGCCAGCAGCCACACCATTGAGGGCTGGAACGAGCAGTACTTC. Translating gives CASSHTIEGWNEQYF.

This clone has just a few counts. The chain combines TRBV7-2 with TRBJ2-1; D is undetermined. Germline V gene sequence: CDR1 SGHTA, CDR2 FQGNSA. This CDR3 has 11 residues. Trimming pared 1 base from V and 9 bases from J, leaving 4 bases between. The DNA for the CDR3 is TGTGCCAGCAGCTTAGGGAGTGAGCAGTTCTTC. It codes for CASSLGSEQFF.

In this sample, this clone turned up a few times. The chain carries TRBV29-1 and TRBJ1-1, with D perhaps TRBD1 (5 bases). CDR1 and CDR2 (germline): SQVTM, ANQGSEA. The V gene lost 7 bases and the J gene lost 4 bases, with 25 bases spanning the gap. The CDR3 is 16 amino acids. In DNA, the CDR3 is TGCAGCGGGGGGGAACACTCCGGCGGGGGAGGCACTGAAGCTTTCTTT. Protein product: CSGGEHSGGGGTEAFF.

The chain carries TRBV28 and TRBJ1-5, with 8 nucleotides matching TRBD1. The CDR3 consists of 17 residues. Germline V gene data show CDR1 as MDHEN and CDR2 as SYDVKM. V was clipped by 5 bases and J by 0 bases; unmatched bases: 9. This CDR3 is CASSETGAASSNQPQHF. The DNA of the CDR3 is TGTGCCAGCAGTGAGACAGGGGCCGCTTCTAGCAATCAGCCCCAGCATTTT.

This clone is a singleton in its sample. V gene TRBV27 combines with J gene TRBJ2-1; D may be TRBD2 (6 bases). CDR3 size: 13 residues. Deletions cut 0 bases from V and 13 bases from J, with 13 bases between. Germline V gene sequence: CDR1 MNHEY, CDR2 SMNVEV (reference sequence). CDR3 sequence: CASSLSWRAGQFF. As DNA, the CDR3 is TGTGCCAGCAGTTTATCTTGGAGGGCGGGACAGTTCTTC.

Here the CDR3 reads CASGLARTGLIYEQYF. The DNA for the CDR3 is TGTGCTAGTGGTTTGGCTCGGACAGGGCTGATTTACGAGCAGTACTTC. The rearrangement joins TRBV12-5 to TRBJ2-7; 8 bases are a match to TRBD1. The V and J ends lost 1 base and 4 bases, in that order; junction bases with no gene match: 9. CDR1 and CDR2 from the germline V gene are LGHNT and FRNRAP. This CDR3 has 16 amino acids.

CDR3 in amino acids: CASSLQAEGEQFF. CDR3 in DNA: TGTGCCAGCTCACTTCAGGCCGAAGGTGAGCAGTTCTTC. The chain has TRBV18 and TRBJ2-1, with D uncertain. Trimming cost V 4 bases and J 9 bases, with 13 bases left between them. CDR3 length equals 13 residues. Germline loops: CDR1 KGHSH, CDR2 LQKENI.

This clone turned up a few times. V gene TRBV29-1 combines with J gene TRBJ2-7; 14 bases map to TRBD2. CDR3 length: 14 residues. Losses at the gene ends were 6 bases for V and 3 bases for J; bases not matched to a gene: 4. Germline-derived CDR1 and CDR2 are SQVTM and ANQGSEA. CDR3 DNA sequence: TGCAGCGTAGGACTAGCGGGAGGAAACTACGAGCAGTACTTC. It encodes CSVGLAGGNYEQYF.

This clone was detected many times. The genes are TRBV4-3 and TRBJ1-5; D is unclear. V lost 1 base and J 3 bases, leaving 7 bases between the germline ends. The germline CDR1 and CDR2 sequences are LGHNA and YSLEER. This CDR3 is built from 14 residues. The CDR3 DNA reads as TGCGCCAGCAGCCAAGCCAGGAACAATCAGCCCCAGCATTTT. Translated: CASSQARNNQPQHF.

This clone was counted a few times. This chain joins TRBV28 and TRBJ1-5, with 7 bases fitting TRBD1. Trimming at V came to 5 bases and at J to 4 bases, leaving 11 bases not matched to a gene. Germline V gives CDR1 MDHEN, CDR2 SYDVKM. The CDR3 spans 16 residues. The CDR3 DNA reads as TGTGCCAGCAGTCAATACAGGGGAAGTTTGAATCAGCCCCAGCATTTT. Encoded protein: CASSQYRGSLNQPQHF.

The chain couples TRBV9 to TRBJ2-5; TRBD2 matches at 14 bases. The V gene's germline CDR1 is SGDLS and CDR2 YYNGEE. Trimming removed 3 bases from V and 4 bases from J; junction bases left unmatched: 11. This CDR3 spans 18 amino acids. The CDR3: CASSAMIPGLAGVETQYF. Here the CDR3 DNA reads TGTGCCAGCAGCGCAATGATTCCGGGACTAGCGGGAGTAGAGACCCAGTACTTC.

The genes are TRBV28 and TRBJ2-3; the D gene is possibly TRBD2 (5 bases). In germline, CDR1 is MDHEN, CDR2 SYDVKM. Trimming removed 3 bases at V and 0 bases at J, with 13 bases between. The CDR3 runs to 16 residues. CDR3 amino acids: CASSFLAGSSTDTQYF. In DNA form, the CDR3 reads TGTGCCAGCAGTTTTCTGGCGGGCTCTAGCACAGATACGCAGTATTTT. The full variable domain, completed using reference TRBV28 and TRBJ2-3, is DVKVTQSSRYLVKRTGEKVFLECVQDMDHENMFWYRQDPGLGLRLIYFSYDVKMKEKGDIPEGYSVSREKKERFSLILESASTNQTSMYLCASSFLAGSSTDTQYFGPGTRLTVL.

The chain recombines TRBV28 with TRBJ2-7, with 7 bases aligning to TRBD2. V was pared by 3 bases and J by 6 bases, with 2 bases of the junction left unmatched. This CDR3 spans 12 amino acids. Germline values: CDR1 MDHEN, CDR2 SYDVKM. Here the CDR3 reads CASSLRGGEQYF. CDR3 DNA: TGTGCCAGCAGTTTGCGCGGGGGCGAGCAGTACTTC.

V is TRBV7-9 and J is TRBJ2-1; TRBD2 is a possible D gene (8 bases). This CDR3 comprises 15 residues. Trimming cost V 5 bases and J 4 bases, with 15 bases left between them. Germline V lookup: CDR1 SEHNR, CDR2 FQNEAQ (reference sequence). The chain's CDR3 is CASSRGGTEYNEQFF. CDR3 nucleotides: TGTGCCAGCAGCCGGGGGGGGACAGAATACAATGAGCAGTTCTTC. The variable domain in full, completed from reference TRBV7-9 and TRBJ2-1, reads DTGVSQNPRHKITKRGQNVTFRCDPISEHNRLYWYRQTLGQGPEFLTYFQNEAQLEKSRLLSDRFSAERPKGSFSTLEIQRTEQGDSAMYLCASSRGGTEYNEQFFGPGTRLTVL.

CDR3 in DNA: TGTGCCAGCAGCTCTAGCGGGAGTTTTTACAATGAGCAGTTCTTC. As protein: CASSSSGSFYNEQFF. V and J are TRBV9 and TRBJ2-1, with 10 positions matching TRBD2. The CDR3 is made up of 15 amino acids. Germline V gene data show CDR1 as SGDLS and CDR2 as YYNGEE. V shed 4 bases, J shed 4 bases, and the junction held 5 bases outside the gene matches.

This rearrangement joins TRBV7-9 to TRBJ1-2; D perhaps matches TRBD1 (5 bases). CDR1 is SEHNR, CDR2 FQNEAQ, per germline (reference sequence). V dropped 0 bases and J dropped 6 bases, with 14 bases sitting between them. The CDR3 totals 15 residues. Here the CDR3 DNA reads TGTGCCAGCAGCTTAGCGGGTCAGGGACTGGATGGCTACACCTTC. The encoded protein is CASSLAGQGLDGYTF. Together with reference TRBV7-9 and TRBJ1-2, the CDR3 gives the full variable domain: DTGVSQNPRHKITKRGQNVTFRCDPISEHNRLYWYRQTLGQGPEFLTYFQNEAQLEKSRLLSDRFSAERPKGSFSTLEIQRTEQGDSAMYLCASSLAGQGLDGYTFGSGTRLTVV.

This clone was observed a single time. The sample has other DNA sequences that encode this CDR3 too. V gene TRBV7-9 combines with J gene TRBJ2-7; no clear D. Germline V gives CDR1 SEHNR, CDR2 FQNEAQ (reference sequence). V lost 4 bases to trimming and J lost 3 bases, with 7 bases between them. The CDR3 extends over 12 amino acids. The CDR3 region has the DNA TGTGCCAGCAGCTCGTACTACTACGAGCAGTACTTC. Protein sequence: CASSSYYYEQYF.

The chain couples TRBV5-1 to TRBJ1-1; unclear D gene. The CDR3 loop spans 13 amino acids. V lost 1 base and J 4 bases, leaving 8 bases between the germline ends. CDR1 is SGHRS, CDR2 YFSETQ, per germline. The CDR3 nucleotides are TGCGCCAGCAGCTTGATCAGTACCACTGAAGCTTTCTTT. This encodes CASSLISTTEAFF. Filled out from reference TRBV5-1 and TRBJ1-1, the complete variable domain reads KAGVTQTPRYLIKTRGQQVTLSCSPISGHRSVSWYQQTPGQGLQFLFEYFSETQRNKGNFPGRFSGRQFSNSRSEMNVSTLELGDSALYLCASSLISTTEAFFGQGTRLTVV.

The CDR3 protein is CASSLLSLYNEQFF. CDR3 DNA sequence: TGTGCCAGCAGCTTACTCAGTCTCTACAATGAGCAGTTCTTC. V gene TRBV7-2 combines with J gene TRBJ2-1; D remains ambiguous. CDR1 SGHTA and CDR2 FQGNSA come from the germline V gene. The CDR3 runs 14 residues. Between the trimmed V and J ends, which lost 2 bases and 3 bases, there was a span of 8 bases.

The chain joins TRBV6-5 to TRBJ2-1; D is uncertain. Between the trimmed V and J ends, which lost 0 bases and 6 bases, there was a span of 15 bases. This CDR3 has 16 amino acids. Germline V CDR1 and CDR2: MNHEY, SVGAGI. CDR3 coding DNA: TGTGCCAGCAGTTACTCGGCCGCCCGACAATTCAATGAGCAGTTCTTC. The encoded protein is CASSYSAARQFNEQFF.

The chain combines TRBV7-2 with TRBJ2-4; D uncertain. Germline values: CDR1 SGHTA, CDR2 FQGNSA. This CDR3 has 14 amino acids. The germline V and J ends were trimmed by 3 bases and 8 bases, with 14 bases remaining between them. CDR3 DNA sequence: TGTGCCAGCAGCTTTTCCGGTGGTGCGGACATTCAGTACTTC. It specifies CASSFSGGADIQYF.

This clone has just a few counts. The V and J genes are TRBV6-6 and TRBJ1-4; TRBD1 might be the D (5 bases). V lost 6 bases, J lost 7 bases, and 15 bases lay in between. From germline, CDR1 is MNHNY and CDR2 SVGAGI (reference sequence). CDR3 length: 14 residues. CDR3 sequence reads: CASSPQGGAEKLFF. The CDR3 DNA reads as TGTGCCAGCAGCCCCCAGGGAGGCGCTGAAAAACTGTTTTTT.

V gene TRBV2 combines with J gene TRBJ2-1; D is uncertain. The CDR3 sequence is 11 residues long. Germline-derived CDR1 and CDR2 are SNHLY and FYNNEI. V was trimmed by 8 bases and J by 5 bases, leaving 7 bases between them. The CDR3 bases are TGTGCCAGCGAGAACCACAATGAGCAGTTCTTC. It is translated as CASENHNEQFF. The whole variable domain, remainder taken from reference TRBV2 and TRBJ2-1, is EPEVTQTPSHQVTQMGQEVILRCVPISNHLYFYWYRQILGQKVEFLVSFYNNEISEKSEIFDDQFSVERPDGSNFTLKIRSTKLEDSAMYFCASENHNEQFFGPGTRLTVL.

This clone was seen a few times. The V and J genes are TRBV6-6 and TRBJ2-6, with a weak D call TRBD1 (6 bases). The germline V gene has CDR1 MNHNY and CDR2 SVGAGI (reference sequence). Trimming pared 6 bases from V and 4 bases from J, leaving 7 bases between. The CDR3 is 13 amino acids. CDR3 nucleotides: TGTGCCAGCAGCGGGACAGGGGCCAACGTCCTGACTTTC. This sequence encodes CASSGTGANVLTF.

This clone was counted between two and nine times. The chain uses TRBV20-1 and TRBJ2-1, with TRBD2 matching over 7 bases. The germline V gene encodes CDR1 DFQATT and CDR2 SNEGSKA (reference sequence). The CDR3 runs to 11 residues. The ends lost 7 bases at V and 5 bases at J; junction bases unmatched: 2. CDR3 DNA sequence: TGCAGTGTCCTAGCGGACAATGAGCAGTTCTTC. Amino acids: CSVLADNEQFF.

As regards this clone: At one of its ends the junction is not consistent with the germline gene, which may arise from a read error. V gene TRBV11-3 combines with J gene TRBJ2-1; 11 nucleotides line up with TRBD2. The CDR3 has 18 amino acids. From germline, CDR1 is SGHNT and CDR2 YENEEA. The CDR3 nucleotides read TGTGCCAGCAGTTTAGAGAAGTTGGGACTAGCGGCCTACAATGAGCAGTTCTTC. Translation: CASSLEKLGLAAYNEQFF.

The gene calls are TRBV28 and TRBJ1-5; tentative D call: TRBD1 (6 bases). The CDR3 consists of 13 residues. The germline V gene has CDR1 MDHEN and CDR2 SYDVKM. For the CDR3, the DNA is TGTGGTACCTCAGGGGCCGGTCTTCAGCCCCAGCATTTT. This encodes CGTSGAGLQPQHF.